This is a list of T cell receptor beta chains from one sample in a study of control samples from healthy donors and cancer patients. Profiling relied on immunoSEQ multiplex PCR, and the TCRdb table lists in-frame clones only, not all of them. This table holds more than 150,000 clones, about 90% found once. The sample was blood. These receptors all come from a woman aged 25 to 39 in good health. CDR3s include the opening cysteine and the closing phenylalanine or tryptophan. The order of the fields is CDR3 protein, V gene, J gene.

CDR3: CASRRKDRDSLAHYTF; V: TRBV5-4; J: TRBJ1-2
CDR3: CASSQGTGEECEQYF; V: TRBV4-1; J: TRBJ2-7
CDR3: CASSLLGQGSGANVLTF; V: TRBV11-2; J: TRBJ2-6
CDR3: CASSEGGPQPINEQFF; V: TRBV27; J: TRBJ2-1
CDR3: CASSRVLAPPYNEQFF; V: TRBV4-3; J: TRBJ2-1
CDR3: CASSHRQGGDTEAFF; V: TRBV5-1; J: TRBJ1-1
CDR3: CASSKVVEPMRHF; V: TRBV21-1; J: TRBJ1-5
CDR3: CSAEGLAVDTQYF; V: TRBV29-1; J: TRBJ2-3
CDR3: CASSQWPPGVITDTQYF; V: TRBV3-1/TRBV3-2; J: TRBJ2-3
CDR3: CSASRAPNEKLFF; V: TRBV20-1; J: TRBJ1-4
CDR3: CASSRKGTVNEKLFF; V: TRBV3-1/TRBV3-2; J: TRBJ1-4
CDR3: CASSLWDMDEQYF; V: TRBV7-9; J: TRBJ2-7
CDR3: CAWSVLGPRRDTEAFF; V: TRBV30; J: TRBJ1-1
CDR3: CASRRDLSEKLFF; V: TRBV6-5; J: TRBJ1-4
CDR3: CAISESQGSGYGYTF; V: TRBV10-3; J: TRBJ1-2
CDR3: CASSEGTGGYEQYF; V: TRBV6-1; J: TRBJ2-7
CDR3: CASRKQGLQETQYF; V: TRBV7-8; J: TRBJ2-5
CDR3: CASRKLKLAENTGELFF; V: TRBV28; J: TRBJ2-2
CDR3: CASSEGTGTFRPSYEQYF; V: TRBV2; J: TRBJ2-7
CDR3: CSAEGTDYGYTF; V: TRBV29-1; J: TRBJ1-2
CDR3: CASSYQGNQPQHF; V: TRBV6-5; J: TRBJ1-5
CDR3: CASSLLATGTDNSPLHF; V: TRBV5-1; J: TRBJ1-6
CDR3: CASITTSGTGEQYF; V: TRBV2; J: TRBJ2-7
CDR3: CASSAGTGTYEQYF; V: TRBV27; J: TRBJ2-7
CDR3: CANSTGYTEAFF; V: TRBV27; J: TRBJ1-1
CDR3: CASSFDPTAGHTGELFF; V: TRBV5-1; J: TRBJ2-2
CDR3: CASTPGPNQPQHF; V: TRBV19; J: TRBJ1-5
CDR3: CASSLSSTVLDTQYF; V: TRBV28; J: TRBJ2-3
CDR3: CATSRERGFSGNTIYF; V: TRBV15; J: TRBJ1-3
CDR3: CASSGRTGGMGNEQFF; V: TRBV5-5; J: TRBJ2-1
CDR3: CATRDSYEQYF; V: TRBV28; J: TRBJ2-7
CDR3: CASSSLGLNTGELFF; V: TRBV13; J: TRBJ2-2
CDR3: CASSLGLAGGSYEQYF; V: TRBV5-4; J: TRBJ2-7
CDR3: CASKEGSFSGANVLTF; V: TRBV5-1; J: TRBJ2-6
CDR3: CASSGLEGTGELFF; V: TRBV2; J: TRBJ2-2
CDR3: CASSQGGGNSSPLHF; V: TRBV3-1/TRBV3-2; J: TRBJ1-6
CDR3: CASSLSGQTYNEQFF; V: TRBV7-2; J: TRBJ2-1
CDR3: CATSDPGQGSYEQYF; V: TRBV24-1; J: TRBJ2-7
CDR3: CASSLAGGPDTQYF; V: TRBV5-4; J: TRBJ2-3
CDR3: CASSYSRLGQPQHF; V: TRBV6-6; J: TRBJ1-5
CDR3: CASSQESPGDPRGETQYF; V: TRBV4-1; J: TRBJ2-5
CDR3: CASSFSIEQFF; V: TRBV5-4; J: TRBJ2-1
CDR3: CASSLLQGPDQPQHF; V: TRBV27; J: TRBJ1-5
CDR3: CASSLVAYHEQYF; V: TRBV7-9; J: TRBJ2-7
CDR3: CASSPPGHRDTEAFF; V: TRBV5-1; J: TRBJ1-1
CDR3: CASSRAGSDTEAFF; V: TRBV28; J: TRBJ1-1
CDR3: CASSLGRGHFSYNEQFF; V: TRBV28; J: TRBJ2-1
CDR3: CATSEDYSSYNEQFF; V: TRBV24-1; J: TRBJ2-1
CDR3: CASSPGRIVTNTEAFF; V: TRBV7-8; J: TRBJ1-1
CDR3: CASRKGSRANEQPQHF; V: TRBV2; J: TRBJ1-5
CDR3: CASSPREGDYEQYF; V: TRBV18; J: TRBJ2-7
CDR3: CARSLRRQQYF; V: TRBV5-3; J: TRBJ2-3
CDR3: CASSRQVGVNQPQHF; V: TRBV6-5; J: TRBJ1-5
CDR3: CATSDTQGAETQYF; V: TRBV24-1; J: TRBJ2-5
CDR3: CASSHQVGETQYF; V: TRBV4-2; J: TRBJ2-5